The T cell receptor (beta chain) under discussion was sequenced for a study of blood T cell repertoires in COVID-19. On the study more broadly: Material from acute and convalescent COVID-19 was sourced from the United States, Italy and Spain. The analysed material was cDNA or gDNA that came from T cells, B-cell-depleted T cells, or PBMCs.

This CDR3 is built from 15 residues. The V and J ends lost 0 bases and 3 bases respectively, with 15 bases between them. Germline-derived CDR1 and CDR2 are SQVTM and ANQGSEA. In the original processing: Researchers report that nucleated cell counts were estimated from reference gene primer amplification. Some clones are missing from TCRdb's copy, which holds only in-frame ones; the method was immunoSEQ multiplex PCR. That table supplies the V and J calls and clone size; D and trimming were determined from the DNA. The repertoire holds under 85,000 clones, roughly 80% seen once, with approximately 12% in the top ten.

The clonotype originates from a man aged 45 to 65 with acute or convalescent COVID-19. Material for sequencing was peripheral blood. This chain uses TRBV29-1 with TRBJ2-7; D might be TRBD1 (6 bases). CDR3 sequence (DNA): TGCAGCGTTGAAGATGTCGGACAGACCGACTACGAGCAGTACTTC. Protein: CSVEDVGQTDYEQYF.